This entry is about one TCR beta chain. TCRdb's copy holds only in-frame clones and misses some; the assay was immunoSEQ multiplex PCR. The sample includes roughly 100,000 clones, roughly 76% seen only once; the top ten take 12%. The data were obtained in a study of glioma-infiltrating T cells after dendritic cell vaccination. Study summary: Samples are from glioblastoma patients in Phase I and II dendritic cell vaccine trials.

Material: blood, obtained before dendritic cell vaccination. The receptor was isolated from a human donor with glioblastoma.

CDR3 coding DNA: TGTGCCAGCAGCCCTGGGAAGGGGGTTCAAGGCTACACCTTC. This encodes CASSPGKGVQGYTF. The genes are TRBV7-8 and TRBJ1-2; D may be TRBD1 (6 bases). V shed 5 bases and J shed 8 bases, with 18 bases lying between them. Per germline, CDR1 SGHVS and CDR2 FQNEAQ. The CDR3 consists of 14 residues. Supplemented by reference TRBV7-8 and TRBJ1-2, the full variable domain reads GAGVSQSPRYKVAKRGQDVALRCDPISGHVSLFWYQQALGQGPEFLTYFQNEAQLDKSGLPSDRFFAERPEGSVSTLKIQRTQQEDSAVYLCASSPGKGVQGYTFGSGTRLTVV.